This TCR beta chain was captured by sequencing in a study of graft-versus-host responses after intestinal transplantation. Study information: For two to four years after anti-thymocyte globulin induction, all recipients took tacrolimus and steroids.

Data came from immunoSEQ multiplex PCR; TCRdb stores just in-frame clones and leaves some out. The sample has about 85,000 clones; approximately 90% are singletons. Study-level results: GvH clone levels peaked in circulation, and this peak was associated with early post-transplant HvG declines. Analysis identified GvH clones in recipient marrow, with some appearing first in ileum or blood. Allografts from individuals with graft-donor T cell macrochimerism displayed high graft-versus-host to host-versus-graft clonal ratios.

As for this clone: Its target is unknown.

The clonotype originates from a human donor who was the organ donor for an intestinal transplant. This specimen was unstimulated CD8+ T cells sorted from spleen or lymph node cells, taken before transplant.

CDR3 amino acids: CASSLLEGSSYNEQFF. The CDR3 nucleotides read TGTGCCAGCAGTTTATTGGAGGGGAGCTCCTACAATGAGCAGTTCTTC. The chain combines TRBV27 with TRBJ2-1; maybe TRBD2 (6 bases). This CDR3 has 16 residues. Germline CDR1 and CDR2: MNHEY and SMNVEV (reference sequence). The V end lost 1 base, the J end lost 0 bases, and 10 bases lay between the germline ends.